A selection of T cell receptor beta chains follows, all from one sample in a study of human T cells and chemical hapten exposure. TCRdb called the RACE reads again in MiXCR, with one record for every CDR3 protein. The table lists around 190,000 distinct CDR3 sequences, about 20% of them singletons. Sample: whole blood, taken in connection with sensitization to the hapten diphenylcyclopropenone (DPC). The source of these receptors is a woman aged 45-59 years with alopecia areata. Some clones in this sample may be carry-over from other donors' samples. CDR3s include the opening cysteine and the closing phenylalanine or tryptophan. The order of the fields is V gene, J gene, D gene, clone size, CDR3 length, CDR3 DNA, CDR3 protein. The D gene is left open where the match is weak. Clone size is not always given. Where it is, it says once, few, many or a class for expanded clones.

TRBV6-2/TRBV6-3	TRBJ2-6	TRBD1	-	18	TGTGCCAGCAGTTACCTGCCCGGGACAGGGCCCGGGGCCAACGTCCTGACTTTC	CASSYLPGTGPGANVLTF
TRBV24-1	TRBJ2-1	TRBD2	-	15	TGTGCCACCAGTGATCCGTCTAGCGGGAGTTGGGAGCAGTTCTTC	CATSDPSSGSWEQFF
TRBV15	TRBJ2-3	-	-	17	TGTGCCACCAGCAGAGAACAGGGAAGAAGGGTGTCAGATACGCAGTATTTT	CATSREQGRRVSDTQYF
TRBV15	TRBJ1-1	-	-	16	TGTGCCACCAGCAGAGATCTCACGGCTGTAAGCACTGAAGCTTTCTTT	CATSRDLTAVSTEAFF
TRBV2	TRBJ1-1	-	few	13	TGTGCCAGCAGTGGAGGGGCGAACACTGAAGCTTTCTTT	CASSGGANTEAFF
TRBV20-1	TRBJ2-3	-	few	13	TGCAGTGCACTGGAGGGCATGGCAGATACGCAGTATTTT	CSALEGMADTQYF
TRBV20-1	TRBJ2-2	-	-	16	TGCAGTGCTAGAGATCCCCGCCAGGGTAACACCGGGGAGCTGTTTTTT	CSARDPRQGNTGELFF
TRBV5-1	TRBJ1-2	-	few	14	TGCGCCAGCAGCTTAGGGGCATCTAACTATGGCTACACCTTC	CASSLGASNYGYTF
TRBV6-2/TRBV6-3	TRBJ2-2	-	few	13	TGTGCCAGCATCCAGACAGTATCCGGGGAGCTGTTTTTT	CASIQTVSGELFF
TRBV19	TRBJ2-4	-	-	15	TGTGCCAGTAGTATCCCCGACAGACCAGAAAACATTCAGTACTTC	CASSIPDRPENIQYF
TRBV10-3	TRBJ2-1	TRBD2	-	19	TGTGCCATCAGTGTCAGCAATCAACTAGCGGGAGGGCCTTACAATGAGCAGTTCTTC	CAISVSNQLAGGPYNEQFF
TRBV12-3/TRBV12-4	TRBJ2-2	TRBD2	-	18	TGTGCCAGCAGTTTCAGTTTTTGGGCAGGGAGGGGAACCGGGGAGCTGTTTTTT	CASSFSFWAGRGTGELFF
TRBV20-1	TRBJ1-6	-	-	12	TGCAGTGTCCTCGTAAAAGTACCACCCCTCCACTTT	CSVLVKVPPLHF
TRBV12-3/TRBV12-4	TRBJ1-1	-	-	15	TGTGCCAGCAGTTTAGAGAGGACACCGAACACTGAAGCTTTCTTT	CASSLERTPNTEAFF
TRBV4-2	TRBJ2-1	TRBD2	many	15	TGTGCCAGCAGCCCCCTAGCGGAAACTTACAATGAGCAGTTCTTC	CASSPLAETYNEQFF